The 3 T cell receptor beta chains presented below share a single source sample, sequenced in a study of cytotoxic CD8 clonotypes in ibrutinib-treated CLL. Sequenced by immunoSEQ multiplex PCR; TCRdb stores in-frame clones only, minus some. The profile shows 110,000 to 150,000 clones, 70% to 80% of them singletons. Sequencing was performed on PBMCs, taken after 24 months of ibrutinib treatment. These TCRs come from a human donor with chronic lymphocytic leukemia.

The chain uses TRBV11-2 and TRBJ2-2; D is undetermined. In germline, CDR1 is SGHAT, CDR2 FQNNGV. The CDR3 has 13 amino acids. Between the trimmed V and J ends, which lost 7 bases and 7 bases, there was a span of 13 bases. Here the CDR3 DNA reads TGTGCCAGCATCCCCGCGGCTAGCGGGGAGCTGTTTTTT. It is translated as CASIPAASGELFF.

The chain employs TRBV7-8 and TRBJ2-2, with 8 bases matching TRBD2. The V gene end was trimmed by 5 bases and the J gene end by 0 bases; junction bases not matched to a gene: 2. The CDR3 loop spans 15 amino acids. Germline V gives CDR1 SGHVS, CDR2 FQNEAQ. The CDR3 bases are TGTGCCAGCAGCACCGGGGGGGCGAACACCGGGGAGCTGTTTTTT. This sequence encodes CASSTGGANTGELFF.

In nucleotides, the CDR3 is TGTGCCGCCGGCAGGGGGGTCGCTGGGGCCAACGTCCTGACTTTC. It encodes CAAGRGVAGANVLTF. The chain carries TRBV6-5 and TRBJ2-6, with D maybe TRBD1 (7 bases). Between the trimmed V and J ends, which lost 11 bases and 2 bases, there was a span of 16 bases. Germline V gene data show CDR1 as MNHEY and CDR2 as SVGAGI. The CDR3 sequence is 15 residues long.